This TCR beta chain appears in the sequencing data of a study of blood T cell repertoires in COVID-19 (dated by TCRdb to about 2020). About the investigation overall: Collaborator samples came from the United States, Italy and Spain and covered acute and convalescent phases of COVID-19. The material from the prospective study consisted of cDNA or gDNA derived from T cells, B-cell-depleted T cells, or PBMCs. Sample metadata almost always included a de-identified subject ID, COVID-19 status, age in years and sex. Subjects who had been exposed to COVID-19, were actively infected with it, or had recovered from it provided the deeply sampled blood TCRbeta repertoires that made up the dataset. Where available, HLA class I and class II types were taken from metadata supplied by the sample provider and were not determined by assay-based typing. Samples came from the ongoing ImmuneRACE study (first 160 participants) plus 1,254 subjects from 6 global collaborators. The repertoires were made available in a free public database intended to serve as a resource for research on the immune response to SARS-CoV-2. General findings and caveats noted by the study authors: How much clinical and demographic metadata was included differed by source and by participant, and the metadata was provided uncurated.

Whole blood was collected in K2EDTA tubes by collaborating institutions according to the institutions' own protocols. For TCRbeta analysis, collaborators shipped samples as frozen whole blood, isolated PBMCs, or DNA extracted from either of those sample types. The immunoSEQ Assay, a bias-controlled multiplex PCR, was used to amplify TCRbeta CDR3 regions from genomic DNA. The original methods were these. The number of nucleated cells in each sample was estimated from the amplification of reference gene primers within the assay. To quantify the absolute abundance of each unique TCRbeta CDR3 rearrangement, sequence reads were collapsed and filtered. For each sample, productive Simpson clonality was calculated as the square root of Simpson's diversity index over productive rearrangements. TCRdb limited this immuneACCESS table to in-frame rearrangements with V and J called. A share of clones is missing; checked studies link under half to unresolved V genes, and the rest is unexplained. The V and J calls and clone size are taken from that table; D and trimming were inferred from the DNA. Across this sample there are tens of thousands of clones, with approximately 89% seen only once. The top ten clones comprise roughly 2.1% of the sample.

Trimming at the junction amounts to 6 bases on V and 6 bases on J, and the germline ends lie 12 bases apart. The CDR3, from cysteine to phenylalanine, totals 13 residues. CDR3 DNA is the only sequence kept; it has 39 bases, read in frame from the first base. In the case of this clone: No cognate antigen has been identified for it. Base qualities are missing; no much larger clone stands one base away.

Recombination joined TRBV12-3 or TRBV12-4 with TRBJ1-5; 6 matching bases give a weak D call of TRBD1. This clonotype was sampled from a man aged 45-60 years with acute or convalescent COVID-19. The sequencing input was peripheral blood. The DNA sequence follows: TGTGCCAGCAGCCACAGGGTCGGTCAGCCCCAGCATTTT. The translation is CASSHRVGQPQHF.